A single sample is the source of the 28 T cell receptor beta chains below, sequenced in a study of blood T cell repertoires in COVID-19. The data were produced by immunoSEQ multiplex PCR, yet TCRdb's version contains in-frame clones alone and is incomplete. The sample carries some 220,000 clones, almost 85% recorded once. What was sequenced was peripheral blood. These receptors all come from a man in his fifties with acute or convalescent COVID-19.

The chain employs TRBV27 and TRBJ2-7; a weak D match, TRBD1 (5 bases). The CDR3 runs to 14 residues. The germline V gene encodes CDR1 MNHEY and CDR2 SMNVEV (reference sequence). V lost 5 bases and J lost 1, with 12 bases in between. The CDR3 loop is CASSIQVLSYEQYF. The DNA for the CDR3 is TGTGCCAGCAGTATACAGGTCCTATCCTACGAGCAGTACTTC.

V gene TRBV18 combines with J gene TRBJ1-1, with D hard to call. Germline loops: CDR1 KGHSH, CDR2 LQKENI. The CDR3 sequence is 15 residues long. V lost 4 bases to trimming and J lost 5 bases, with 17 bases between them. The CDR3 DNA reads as TGTGCCAGCTCACTTGATATCAAAAGAGTTACTGAAGCTTTCTTT. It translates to CASSLDIKRVTEAFF. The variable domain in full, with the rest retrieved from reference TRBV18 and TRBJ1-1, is NAGVMQNPRHLVRRRGQEARLRCSPMKGHSHVYWYRQLPEEGLKFMVYLQKENIIDESGMPKERFSAEFPKEGPSILRIQQVVRGDSAAYFCASSLDIKRVTEAFFGQGTRLTVV.

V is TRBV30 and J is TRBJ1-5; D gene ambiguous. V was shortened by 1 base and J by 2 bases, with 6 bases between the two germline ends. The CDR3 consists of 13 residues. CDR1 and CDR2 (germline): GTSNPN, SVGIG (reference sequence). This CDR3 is CAWSERGNQPQHF. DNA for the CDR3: TGTGCCTGGAGTGAGAGGGGCAATCAGCCCCAGCATTTT. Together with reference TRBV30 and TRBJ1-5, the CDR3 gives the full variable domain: SQTIHQWPATLVQPVGSPLSLECTVEGTSNPNLYWYRQAAGRGLQLLFYSVGIGQISSEVPQNLSASRPQDRQFILSSKKLLLSDSGFYLCAWSERGNQPQHFGDGTRLSIL.

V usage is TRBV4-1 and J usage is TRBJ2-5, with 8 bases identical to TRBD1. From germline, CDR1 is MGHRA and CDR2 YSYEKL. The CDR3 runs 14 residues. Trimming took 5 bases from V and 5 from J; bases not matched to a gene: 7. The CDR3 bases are TGCGCCAGCAGCTCAGACAGGGGCGGGGAGACCCAGTACTTC. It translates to CASSSDRGGETQYF.

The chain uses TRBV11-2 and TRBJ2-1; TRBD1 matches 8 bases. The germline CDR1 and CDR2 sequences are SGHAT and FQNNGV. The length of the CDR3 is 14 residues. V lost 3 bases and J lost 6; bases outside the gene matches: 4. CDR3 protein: CASSFITGGNEQFF. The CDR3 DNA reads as TGTGCCAGCAGCTTCATCACAGGGGGCAATGAGCAGTTCTTC.

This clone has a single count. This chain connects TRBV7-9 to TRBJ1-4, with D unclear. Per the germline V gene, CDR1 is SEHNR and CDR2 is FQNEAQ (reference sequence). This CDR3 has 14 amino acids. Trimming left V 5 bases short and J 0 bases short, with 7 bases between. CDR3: CASSPLATNEKLFF. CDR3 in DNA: TGTGCCAGCAGCCCCCTTGCAACTAATGAAAAACTGTTTTTT.

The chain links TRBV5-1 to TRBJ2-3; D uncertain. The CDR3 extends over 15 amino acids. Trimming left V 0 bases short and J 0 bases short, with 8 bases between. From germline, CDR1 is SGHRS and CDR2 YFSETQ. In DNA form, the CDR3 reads TGCGCCAGCAGCTTGGACAGTTCTAGCACAGATACGCAGTATTTT. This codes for CASSLDSSSTDTQYF.

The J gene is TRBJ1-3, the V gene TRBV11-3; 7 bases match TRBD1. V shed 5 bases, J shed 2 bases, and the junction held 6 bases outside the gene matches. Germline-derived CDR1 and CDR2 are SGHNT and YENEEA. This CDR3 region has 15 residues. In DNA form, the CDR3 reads TGTGCCAGCAGCCGAGGGACAGCCCCTGGAAACACCATATATTTT. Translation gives CASSRGTAPGNTIYF.

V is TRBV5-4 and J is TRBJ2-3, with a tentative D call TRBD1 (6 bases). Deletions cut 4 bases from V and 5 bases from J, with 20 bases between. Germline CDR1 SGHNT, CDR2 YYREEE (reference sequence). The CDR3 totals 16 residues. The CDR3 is CASSPIQMGQLDTQYF. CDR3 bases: TGTGCCAGCAGCCCCATCCAAATGGGACAACTAGATACGCAGTATTTT.

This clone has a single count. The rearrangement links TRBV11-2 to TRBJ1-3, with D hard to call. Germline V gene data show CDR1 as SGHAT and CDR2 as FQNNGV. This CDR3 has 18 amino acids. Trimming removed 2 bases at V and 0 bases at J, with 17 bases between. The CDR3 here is CASSLSPREQHSGNTIYF. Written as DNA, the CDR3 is TGTGCCAGCAGCTTAAGTCCCCGGGAACAGCACTCTGGAAACACCATATATTTT. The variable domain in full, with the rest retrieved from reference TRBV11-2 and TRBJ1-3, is EAGVAQSPRYKIIEKRQSVAFWCNPISGHATLYWYQQILGQGPKLLIQFQNNGVVDDSQLPKDRFSAERLKGVDSTLKIQPAKLEDSAVYLCASSLSPREQHSGNTIYFGEGSWLTVV.

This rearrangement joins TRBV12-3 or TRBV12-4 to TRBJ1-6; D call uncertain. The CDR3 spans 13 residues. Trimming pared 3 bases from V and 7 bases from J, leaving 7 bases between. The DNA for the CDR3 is TGTGCCAGCAGTTTGCGGGAGAATTCACCCCTCCACTTT. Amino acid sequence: CASSLRENSPLHF.

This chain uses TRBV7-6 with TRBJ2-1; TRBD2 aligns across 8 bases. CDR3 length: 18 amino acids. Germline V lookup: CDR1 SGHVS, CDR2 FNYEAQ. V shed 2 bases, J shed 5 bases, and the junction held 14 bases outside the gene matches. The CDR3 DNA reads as TGTGCCAGCAGCTTAAACCCTCGAGCGGGAGAAAGGGACAATGAGCAGTTCTTC. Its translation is CASSLNPRAGERDNEQFF.

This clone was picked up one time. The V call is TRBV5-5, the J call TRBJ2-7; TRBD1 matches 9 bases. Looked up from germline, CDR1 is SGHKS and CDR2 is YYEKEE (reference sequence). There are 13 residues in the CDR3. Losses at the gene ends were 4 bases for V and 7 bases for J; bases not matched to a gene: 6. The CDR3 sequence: CASSRDRGWEQYF. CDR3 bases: TGTGCCAGCAGCCGTGACAGGGGGTGGGAGCAGTACTTC. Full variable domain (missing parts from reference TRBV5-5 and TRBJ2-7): DAGVTQSPTHLIKTRGQQVTLRCSPISGHKSVSWYQQVLGQGPQFIFQYYEKEERGRGNFPDRFSARQFPNYSSELNVNALLLGDSALYLCASSRDRGWEQYFGPGTRLTVT.

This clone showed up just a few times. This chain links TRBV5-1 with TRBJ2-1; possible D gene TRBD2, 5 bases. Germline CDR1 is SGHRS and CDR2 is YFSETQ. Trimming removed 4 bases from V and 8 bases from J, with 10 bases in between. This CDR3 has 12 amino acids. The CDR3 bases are TGCGCCAGCAGCACGGACTTCTATGAGCAGTTCTTC. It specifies CASSTDFYEQFF.

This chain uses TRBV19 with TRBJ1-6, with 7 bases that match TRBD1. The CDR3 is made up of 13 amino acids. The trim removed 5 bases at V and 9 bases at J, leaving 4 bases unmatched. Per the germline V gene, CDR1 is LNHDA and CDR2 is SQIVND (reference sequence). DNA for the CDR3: TGTGCCAGTAGTGAGCAGGGGGGTTCACCCCTCCACTTT. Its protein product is CASSEQGGSPLHF. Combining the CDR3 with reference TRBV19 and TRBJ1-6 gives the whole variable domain DGGITQSPKYLFRKEGQNVTLSCEQNLNHDAMYWYRQDPGQGLRLIYYSQIVNDFQKGDIAEGYSVSREKKESFPLTVTSAQKNPTAFYLCASSEQGGSPLHFGNGTRLTVT.

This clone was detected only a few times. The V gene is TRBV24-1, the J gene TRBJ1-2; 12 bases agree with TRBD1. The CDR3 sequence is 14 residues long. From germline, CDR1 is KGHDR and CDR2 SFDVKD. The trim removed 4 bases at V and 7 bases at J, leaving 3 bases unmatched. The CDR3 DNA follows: TGTGCCACCAGTGAGACGGGACAGGGGGCTGGCTACACCTTC. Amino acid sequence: CATSETGQGAGYTF.

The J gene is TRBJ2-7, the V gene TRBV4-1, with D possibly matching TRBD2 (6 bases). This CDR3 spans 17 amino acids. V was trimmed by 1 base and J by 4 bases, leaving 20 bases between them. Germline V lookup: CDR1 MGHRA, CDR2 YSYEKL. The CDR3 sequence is CASSQVIRRRGMYEQYF. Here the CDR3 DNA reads TGCGCCAGCAGCCAAGTGATAAGGCGTCGGGGGATGTACGAGCAGTACTTC.

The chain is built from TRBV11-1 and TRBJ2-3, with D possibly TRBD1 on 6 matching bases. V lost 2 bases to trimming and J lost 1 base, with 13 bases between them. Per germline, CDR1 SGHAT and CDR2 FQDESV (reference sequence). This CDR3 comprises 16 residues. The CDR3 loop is CASSLNSGVGTDTQYF. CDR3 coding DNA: TGTGCCAGCAGCTTAAACTCAGGGGTTGGCACAGATACGCAGTATTTT.

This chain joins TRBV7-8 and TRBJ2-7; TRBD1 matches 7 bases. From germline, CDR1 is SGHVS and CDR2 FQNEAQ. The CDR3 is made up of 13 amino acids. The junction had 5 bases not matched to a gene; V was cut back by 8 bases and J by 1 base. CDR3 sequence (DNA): TGTGCCAGCCAAGGGGGCGGTTCCTACGAGCAGTACTTC. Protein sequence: CASQGGGSYEQYF. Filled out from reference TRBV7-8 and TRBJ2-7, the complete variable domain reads GAGVSQSPRYKVAKRGQDVALRCDPISGHVSLFWYQQALGQGPEFLTYFQNEAQLDKSGLPSDRFFAERPEGSVSTLKIQRTQQEDSAVYLCASQGGGSYEQYFGPGTRLTVT.

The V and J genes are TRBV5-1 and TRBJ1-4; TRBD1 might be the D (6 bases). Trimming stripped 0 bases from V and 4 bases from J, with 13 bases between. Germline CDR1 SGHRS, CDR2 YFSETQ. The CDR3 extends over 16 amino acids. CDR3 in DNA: TGCGCCAGCAGCTTGGCCAGGGGCGGTCATAATGAAAAACTGTTTTTT. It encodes CASSLARGGHNEKLFF.

CDR3 DNA sequence: TGTGCCTGGAGTGCGCACGGGGGGGTAGATACGCAGTATTTT. The encoded protein is CAWSAHGGVDTQYF. The chain uses TRBV30 and TRBJ2-3; 8 bases are a match to TRBD2. Trimming at V came to 1 base and at J to 5 bases, leaving 5 bases not matched to a gene. The CDR3 totals 14 residues. The V gene's germline CDR1 is GTSNPN and CDR2 SVGIG (reference sequence).

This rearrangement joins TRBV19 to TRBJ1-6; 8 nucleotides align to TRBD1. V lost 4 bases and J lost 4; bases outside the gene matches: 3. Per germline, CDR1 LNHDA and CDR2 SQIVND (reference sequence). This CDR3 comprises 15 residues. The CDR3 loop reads CASSSRDRYNSPLHF. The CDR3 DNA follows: TGTGCCAGTAGTAGCCGGGACAGGTATAATTCACCCCTCCACTTT.

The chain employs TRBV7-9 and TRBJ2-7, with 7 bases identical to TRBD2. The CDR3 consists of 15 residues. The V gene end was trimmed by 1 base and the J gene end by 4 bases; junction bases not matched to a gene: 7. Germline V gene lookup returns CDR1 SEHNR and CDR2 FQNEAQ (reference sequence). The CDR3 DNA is TGTGCCAGCAGCTTAGGCCCAACTAGCGCATACGAGCAGTACTTC. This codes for CASSLGPTSAYEQYF.

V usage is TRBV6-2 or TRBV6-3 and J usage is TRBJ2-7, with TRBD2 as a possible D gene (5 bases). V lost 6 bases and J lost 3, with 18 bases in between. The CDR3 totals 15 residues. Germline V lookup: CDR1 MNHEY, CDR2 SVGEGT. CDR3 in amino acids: CASSNMRETLYEQYF. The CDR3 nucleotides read TGTGCCAGCAGCAACATGAGGGAGACCCTCTACGAGCAGTACTTC.

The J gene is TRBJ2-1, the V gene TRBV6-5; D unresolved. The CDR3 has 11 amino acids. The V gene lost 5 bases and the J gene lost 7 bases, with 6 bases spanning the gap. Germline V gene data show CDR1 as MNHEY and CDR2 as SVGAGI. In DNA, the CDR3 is TGTGCCAGCAGTCAACTAAATGAGCAGTTCTTC. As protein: CASSQLNEQFF.

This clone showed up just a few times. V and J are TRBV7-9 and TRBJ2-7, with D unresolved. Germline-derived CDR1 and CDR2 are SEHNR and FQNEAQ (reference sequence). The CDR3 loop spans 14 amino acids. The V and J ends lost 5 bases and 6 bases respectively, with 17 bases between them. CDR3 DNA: TGTGCCAGCAGCCCGTACGCAGGTTTGAGCGAGCAGTACTTC. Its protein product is CASSPYAGLSEQYF.

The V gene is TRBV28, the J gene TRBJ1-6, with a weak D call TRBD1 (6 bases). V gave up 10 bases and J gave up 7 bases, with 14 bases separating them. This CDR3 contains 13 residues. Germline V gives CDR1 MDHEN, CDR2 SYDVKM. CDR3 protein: CATRGARNSPLHF. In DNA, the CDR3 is TGTGCCACCCGGGGGGCGAGAAATTCACCCCTCCACTTT.

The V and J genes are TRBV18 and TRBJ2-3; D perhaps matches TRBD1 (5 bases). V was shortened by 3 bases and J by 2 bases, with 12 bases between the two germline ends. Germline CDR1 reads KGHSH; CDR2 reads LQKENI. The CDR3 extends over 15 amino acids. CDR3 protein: CASSPSRQPTDTQYF. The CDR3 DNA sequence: TGTGCCAGCTCACCCTCGAGACAGCCCACAGATACGCAGTATTTT.